This T cell receptor beta chain was sequenced during a study of vaccination effects on CD4 cells after COVID-19. Notes on this clone: Antigen unknown.

The V gene's germline CDR1 is SGHVS and CDR2 FQNEAQ. The V end was cut by 6 bases, the J end by 1 base, with 16 bases between. The CDR3 consists of 16 residues. Clones were sequenced by immunoSEQ multiplex PCR, and TCRdb holds only the in-frame ones, with some missing. This repertoire shows some 50,000 clones, around 76% found once; its top ten account for roughly 8.7%. When ten to eleven days of culture had elapsed, CD4+ T cells were isolated. This sequence was found in a human donor who had a prior SARS-CoV-2 infection. Material: CD4+ T cells from PBMCs cultured without peptide, obtained before COVID-19 vaccination. This chain joins TRBV7-8 and TRBJ1-5, with D possibly being TRBD1 (5 bases). The CDR3 region is CASSLTRGGSNQPQHF. The CDR3, as DNA: TGTGCCAGCAGTTTAACGAGGGGTGGGAGCAATCAGCCCCAGCATTTT.